Presented here are 11 T cell receptor beta chains from one specimen sequenced in a study of cytomegalovirus exposure and HLA in healthy donors. PCR involved 60 Vbeta and 13 Jbeta primers. Clones were sequenced by immunoSEQ multiplex PCR, and TCRdb holds only the in-frame ones, with some missing. This table holds approximately 200,000 clones, 82% found once. Input material: PBMCs. The origin of the receptors is a woman aged 45-65 years in good health and CMV-seropositive.

The genes are TRBV30 and TRBJ2-7, with 9 bases that match TRBD1. Germline CDR1 is GTSNPN and CDR2 is SVGIG (reference sequence). There are 12 residues in the CDR3. Germline trimming cut 3 bases from V and 9 bases from J; bases unmatched to any gene: 6. CDR3 in amino acids: CAWRGTGTGQYF. In DNA, the CDR3 is TGTGCCTGGAGGGGGACAGGGACGGGGCAGTACTTC. Full variable domain (outside the CDR3, taken from reference TRBV30 and TRBJ2-7): SQTIHQWPATLVQPVGSPLSLECTVEGTSNPNLYWYRQAAGRGLQLLFYSVGIGQISSEVPQNLSASRPQDRQFILSSKKLLLSDSGFYLCAWRGTGTGQYFGPGTRLTVT.

The V call is TRBV29-1, the J call TRBJ2-5; 10 bases line up with TRBD1. From germline, CDR1 is SQVTM and CDR2 ANQGSEA. This CDR3 has 16 residues. V shed 1 base, J shed 5 bases, and the junction held 10 bases outside the gene matches. CDR3 loop: CSVEGQGARLYETQYF. For the CDR3, the DNA is TGCAGCGTTGAAGGACAGGGGGCGAGACTATATGAGACCCAGTACTTC.

The rearrangement uses TRBV5-8 and TRBJ2-7; TRBD1 matches 7 bases. CDR1 and CDR2 (germline): SGHTS, YDEGEE. CDR3 length: 15 residues. V was pared by 2 bases and J by 2 bases, with 7 bases of the junction left unmatched. CDR3 sequence reads: CASSLGQARPYEQYF. CDR3 nucleotides: TGTGCCAGCAGCTTAGGACAGGCAAGACCCTACGAGCAGTACTTC.

V is TRBV19 and J is TRBJ2-3, with TRBD2 matching 9 bases. The CDR3 contains 19 residues. CDR1 LNHDA and CDR2 SQIVND come from the germline V gene (reference sequence). After removal of 1 base from V and 0 bases from J, the junction contained 11 bases not matched to a gene. For the CDR3, the DNA is TGTGCCAGTAGTATAGCCGCACTGGCGGGAGGGACTAGCACAGATACGCAGTATTTT. This gives the protein CASSIAALAGGTSTDTQYF. Variable domain in full (rest from reference TRBV19 and TRBJ2-3): DGGITQSPKYLFRKEGQNVTLSCEQNLNHDAMYWYRQDPGQGLRLIYYSQIVNDFQKGDIAEGYSVSREKKESFPLTVTSAQKNPTAFYLCASSIAALAGGTSTDTQYFGPGTRLTVL.

This rearrangement joins TRBV6-1 to TRBJ2-1; maybe TRBD2 (5 bases). V dropped 2 bases and J dropped 15 bases, with 17 bases sitting between them. This CDR3 comprises 13 residues. CDR1 is MNHNS, CDR2 SASEGT, per germline. CDR3 loop: CASSEFASGCRFF. The CDR3, as DNA: TGTGCCAGCAGTGAATTCGCCTCGGGGTGTCGGTTCTTC.

The chain combines TRBV5-1 with TRBJ2-5, with D possibly being TRBD1 (5 bases). The CDR3 is 16 residues long. The V and J ends lost 0 bases and 1 base respectively, with 13 bases between them. Germline V gene data show CDR1 as SGHRS and CDR2 as YFSETQ. Here the CDR3 DNA reads TGCGCCAGCAGCTTGGGAACAGGCTACCTCCAAGAGACCCAGTACTTC. It is translated as CASSLGTGYLQETQYF.

V and J are TRBV5-4 and TRBJ2-1; 8 positions agree with TRBD1. Germline V gene data show CDR1 as SGHNT and CDR2 as YYREEE (reference sequence). The ends lost 4 bases at V and 8 bases at J; junction bases unmatched: 5. The CDR3 is made up of 13 amino acids. CDR3 nucleotide sequence: TGTGCCAGCAGCGCGGACAGGGAGGATGAGCAGTTCTTC. Translation gives CASSADREDEQFF. Supplemented by reference TRBV5-4 and TRBJ2-1, the full variable domain reads ETGVTQSPTHLIKTRGQQVTLRCSSQSGHNTVSWYQQALGQGPQFIFQYYREEENGRGNFPPRFSGLQFPNYSSELNVNALELDDSALYLCASSADREDEQFFGPGTRLTVL.

This chain joins TRBV19 and TRBJ2-3; 7 nucleotides match TRBD2. The CDR3 length is 14 residues. V shed 9 bases and J 3 bases; nucleotides not matched to a gene: 9. Germline V lookup: CDR1 LNHDA, CDR2 SQIVND (reference sequence). The CDR3 sequence is CASSRGEGTDTQYF. The CDR3 DNA is TGTGCCAGCAGCCGAGGGGAGGGGACAGATACGCAGTATTTT.

V and J are TRBV5-4 and TRBJ2-6; weak D call: TRBD1 (6 bases). The germline V gene has CDR1 SGHNT and CDR2 YYREEE (reference sequence). CDR3 length: 17 residues. V was trimmed by 3 bases and J by 2 bases, leaving 15 bases between them. The CDR3 region has the DNA TGTGCCAGCAGCTGGGACCTTGAGGGGGCTGGGGCCAACGTCCTGACTTTC. The encoded protein is CASSWDLEGAGANVLTF.

The chain recombines TRBV19 with TRBJ1-6; TRBD1 is a possible D gene (5 bases). The V gene lost 3 bases and the J gene lost 8 bases, with 17 bases spanning the gap. The CDR3 runs 16 residues. Germline CDR1 reads LNHDA; CDR2 reads SQIVND (reference sequence). CDR3: CASSISTGRADSPLHF. The DNA for the CDR3 is TGTGCCAGTAGTATCTCCACGGGCAGGGCTGATTCACCCCTCCACTTT.

The J gene is TRBJ1-1, the V gene TRBV6-5; D perhaps matches TRBD1 (5 bases). V was shortened by 2 bases and J by 0 bases, with 7 bases between the two germline ends. CDR1 and CDR2 (germline): MNHEY, SVGAGI. The CDR3 extends over 14 amino acids. The CDR3 region is CASSYQGMNTEAFF. In DNA form, the CDR3 reads TGTGCCAGCAGTTACCAGGGAATGAACACTGAAGCTTTCTTT.